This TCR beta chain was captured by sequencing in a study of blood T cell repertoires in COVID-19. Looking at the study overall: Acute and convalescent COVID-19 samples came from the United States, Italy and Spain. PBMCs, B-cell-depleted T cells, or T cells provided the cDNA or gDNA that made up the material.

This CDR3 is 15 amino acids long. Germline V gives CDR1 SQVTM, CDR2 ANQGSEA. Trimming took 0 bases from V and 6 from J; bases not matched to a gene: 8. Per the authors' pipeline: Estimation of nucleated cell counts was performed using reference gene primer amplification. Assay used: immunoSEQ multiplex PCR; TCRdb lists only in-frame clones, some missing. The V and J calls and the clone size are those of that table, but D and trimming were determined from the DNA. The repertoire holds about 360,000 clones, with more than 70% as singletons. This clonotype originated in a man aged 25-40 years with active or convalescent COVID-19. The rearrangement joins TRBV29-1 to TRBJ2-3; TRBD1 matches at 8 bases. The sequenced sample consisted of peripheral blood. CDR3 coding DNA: TGCAGCGTTGAAGATGGAGGGACAGGTCTGGATACGCAGTATTTT. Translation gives CSVEDGGTGLDTQYF.